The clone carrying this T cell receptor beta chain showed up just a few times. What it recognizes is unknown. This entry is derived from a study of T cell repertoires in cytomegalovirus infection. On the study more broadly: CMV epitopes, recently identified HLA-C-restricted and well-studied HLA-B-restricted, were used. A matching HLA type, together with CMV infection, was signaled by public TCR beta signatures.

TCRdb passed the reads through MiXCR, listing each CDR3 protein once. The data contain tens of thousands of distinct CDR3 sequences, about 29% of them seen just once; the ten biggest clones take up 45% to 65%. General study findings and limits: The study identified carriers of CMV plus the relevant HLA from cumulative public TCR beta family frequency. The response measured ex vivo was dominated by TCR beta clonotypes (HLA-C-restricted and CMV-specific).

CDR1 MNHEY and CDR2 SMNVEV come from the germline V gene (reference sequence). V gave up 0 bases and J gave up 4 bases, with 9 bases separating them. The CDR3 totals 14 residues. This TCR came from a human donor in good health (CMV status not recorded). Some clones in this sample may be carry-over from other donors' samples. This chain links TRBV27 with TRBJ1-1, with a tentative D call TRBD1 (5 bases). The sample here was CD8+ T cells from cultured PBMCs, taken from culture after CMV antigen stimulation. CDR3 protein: CASSLSPQGTEAFF. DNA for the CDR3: TGTGCCAGCAGTTTATCGCCCCAGGGCACTGAAGCTTTCTTT.